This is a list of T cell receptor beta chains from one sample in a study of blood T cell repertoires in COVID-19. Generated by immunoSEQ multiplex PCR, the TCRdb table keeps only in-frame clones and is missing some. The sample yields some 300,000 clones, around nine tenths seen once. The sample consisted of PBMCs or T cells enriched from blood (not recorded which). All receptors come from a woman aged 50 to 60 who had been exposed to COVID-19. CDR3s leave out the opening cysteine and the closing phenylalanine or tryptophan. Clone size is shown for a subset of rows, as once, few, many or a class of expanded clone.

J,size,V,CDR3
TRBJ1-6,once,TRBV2,ASSAQGVFEPLH
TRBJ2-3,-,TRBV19,ASSIRGSDTQY
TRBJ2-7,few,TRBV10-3,AIKLAGSDLYEQY
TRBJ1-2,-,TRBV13,ASSSEGEYNYGYT
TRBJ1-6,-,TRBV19,ASSVGTNSPLH
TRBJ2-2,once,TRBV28,ASSLVGQGAATGELF
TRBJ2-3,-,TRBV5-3,ARSLSDRLITDTQY
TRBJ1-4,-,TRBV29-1,SVGGIGATNEKLF
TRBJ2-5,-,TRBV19,ASSRVAGGLQETQY
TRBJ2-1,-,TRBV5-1,ASSLEWGRNEQF
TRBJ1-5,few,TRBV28,ASSFHRDLGGQPQH
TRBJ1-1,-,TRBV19,ASSIPGENTEAF
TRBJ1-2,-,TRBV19,ASSPTWTGANGYT
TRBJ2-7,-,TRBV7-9,ASSLQGTYEQY
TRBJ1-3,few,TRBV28,ASSLFSGSSGNTIY
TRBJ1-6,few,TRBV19,ASKGQGNSPLH
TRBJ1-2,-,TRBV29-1,SVGGADGYT
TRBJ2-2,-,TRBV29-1,SVSPSNTGELF
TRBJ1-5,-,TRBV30,AWSGTANQPQH
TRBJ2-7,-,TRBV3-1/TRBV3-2,ASSPARQNYEQY
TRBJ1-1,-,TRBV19,ASKGGLAEAF
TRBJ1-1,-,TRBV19,ASSPQAVNTEAF
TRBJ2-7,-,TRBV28,ASIGQGALRGASYEQY
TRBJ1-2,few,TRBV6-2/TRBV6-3,ASSYTTGRANYGYT
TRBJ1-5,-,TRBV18,ASSPVGGQPQH
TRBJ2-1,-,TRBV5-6,ASSPPLAGKYNEQF
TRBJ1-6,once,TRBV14,ASRRQGDNSPLH
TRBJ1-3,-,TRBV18,ASSSRDDTIY
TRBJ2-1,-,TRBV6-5,ASTSPGLAGNEQF
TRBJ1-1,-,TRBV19,ASRDPGQVTEAF
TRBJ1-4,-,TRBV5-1,ASSLDTATNEKLF
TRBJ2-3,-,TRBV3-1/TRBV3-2,ASSQIPLGGASTDTQY
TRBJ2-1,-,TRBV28,ASSLYGGANNEQF
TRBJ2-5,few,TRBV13,ASSPRLAGGFQETQY
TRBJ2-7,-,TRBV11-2,ASSSQSGVKGGLEQY
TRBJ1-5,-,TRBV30,AWSDRVDQPQH
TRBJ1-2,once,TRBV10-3,AISESGAGADYGYT
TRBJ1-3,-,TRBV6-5,ASSYSLNSGNTIY
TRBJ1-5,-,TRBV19,ASSISGQGALPQH
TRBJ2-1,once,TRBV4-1,ASSQVFRARGLSNEQF
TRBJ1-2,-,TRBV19,ASSRDRRYGYT
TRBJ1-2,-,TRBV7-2,ASSPGTANYGYT